The 18 T cell receptor beta chains below were found in one sample sequenced in a study of cytotoxic CD8 clonotypes in ibrutinib-treated CLL. Profiling relied on immunoSEQ multiplex PCR, and the TCRdb table lists in-frame clones only, not all of them. The sample yields some 23,000 clones, about 69% seen once. The sample consisted of PBMCs, taken after 12 months of ibrutinib treatment. These receptors were collected from a human donor with chronic lymphocytic leukemia.

This clone showed up just a few times. The rearrangement joins TRBV7-2 to TRBJ2-1, with TRBD2 matching over 8 bases. In germline, CDR1 is SGHTA, CDR2 FQGNSA. Trimming at V came to 5 bases and at J to 2 bases, leaving 5 bases not matched to a gene. This CDR3 has 15 amino acids. In nucleotides, the CDR3 is TGTGCCAGCAGCCCTATAGCGGGGACCTACAATGAGCAGTTCTTC. This encodes CASSPIAGTYNEQFF.

Only a few counts were recorded for this clone. This chain joins TRBV11-2 and TRBJ1-5; 9 positions match TRBD1. Trimming cost V 3 bases and J 1 base; bases outside gene matches: 1. The CDR3 totals 15 residues. CDR1 and CDR2 (germline): SGHAT, FQNNGV. CDR3: CASSLGQGSNQPQHF. CDR3 nucleotide sequence: TGTGCCAGCAGCTTGGGACAGGGAAGCAATCAGCCCCAGCATTTT.

This chain links TRBV28 with TRBJ2-1, with D unresolved. The CDR3 has 13 amino acids. Germline-derived CDR1 and CDR2 are MDHEN and SYDVKM. Trimming stripped 6 bases from V and 6 bases from J, with 12 bases between. CDR3 sequence reads: CASRAKAINEQFF. The CDR3 DNA follows: TGTGCCAGCAGGGCTAAGGCGATCAATGAGCAGTTCTTC.

This sequence joins TRBV9 and TRBJ2-5; D is possibly TRBD1 (6 bases). CDR1 SGDLS and CDR2 YYNGEE come from the germline V gene. V shed 4 bases and J shed 7 bases, with 23 bases lying between them. The CDR3 is made up of 16 amino acids. This CDR3 is CASSRRIDRSEGTQYF. The CDR3 coding sequence is TGTGCCAGCAGCCGTAGGATTGACAGGTCAGAGGGGACCCAGTACTTC.

The table lists this clone with a few counts. The chain couples TRBV29-1 to TRBJ2-7, with TRBD1 identical over 7 bases. Per the germline V gene, CDR1 is SQVTM and CDR2 is ANQGSEA. The CDR3 is made up of 14 amino acids. V lost 4 bases and J lost 6; bases outside the gene matches: 12. CDR3 sequence (DNA): TGCAGCGTTGTATACCCCTCGACAGGGCGCGAGCAGTACTTC. Protein sequence: CSVVYPSTGREQYF.

The chain uses TRBV9 and TRBJ2-5; unclear D gene. Trimming removed 0 bases at V and 0 bases at J, with 6 bases between. Germline CDR1 and CDR2: SGDLS and YYNGEE. This CDR3 has 14 amino acids. CDR3 protein: CASSVGIHQETQYF. The CDR3 DNA is TGTGCCAGCAGCGTAGGGATCCACCAAGAGACCCAGTACTTC.

This clone showed up just a few times. This chain uses TRBV7-2 with TRBJ1-1, with D unresolved. The CDR3 has 12 amino acids. The germline V gene has CDR1 SGHTA and CDR2 FQGNSA. Between the trimmed V and J ends, which lost 3 bases and 4 bases, there was a span of 6 bases. The DNA for the CDR3 is TGTGCCAGCAGCTTTATAGGCACTGAAGCTTTCTTT. It is translated as CASSFIGTEAFF.

The CDR3 nucleotides read TGTGCCAGCAGCGTAGGGGCCGGGGTGGGTGAAGCTTTCTTT. It encodes CASSVGAGVGEAFF. This chain uses TRBV9 with TRBJ1-1; no clear D gene. V lost 0 bases and J lost 7, with 13 bases in between. This CDR3 is built from 14 residues. In germline, CDR1 is SGDLS, CDR2 YYNGEE. Variable domain in full (rest from reference TRBV9 and TRBJ1-1): DSGVTQTPKHLITATGQRVTLRCSPRSGDLSVYWYQQSLDQGLQFLIQYYNGEERAKGNILERFSAQQFPDLHSELNLSSLELGDSALYFCASSVGAGVGEAFFGQGTRLTVV.

The chain couples TRBV11-3 to TRBJ2-7; D perhaps matches TRBD1 (6 bases). CDR1 and CDR2 (germline): SGHNT, YENEEA. With 4 bases removed from V and 6 bases from J, the gap between germline ends came to 19 bases. The CDR3 covers 15 residues. DNA of the CDR3: TGTGCCAGCAGCTCCGACGGACAGCGGCAGGGCGAGCAGTACTTC. Translation: CASSSDGQRQGEQYF.

The chain has TRBV27 and TRBJ2-7; TRBD1 matches at 8 bases. CDR3 length: 14 amino acids. Germline-derived CDR1 and CDR2 are MNHEY and SMNVEV (reference sequence). V shed 5 bases, J shed 3 bases, and the junction held 6 bases outside the gene matches. CDR3 coding DNA: TGTGCCAGCAGTCTAGGACAGGGCCGCTACGAGCAGTACTTC. It is translated as CASSLGQGRYEQYF.

This clone occurred a few times. This same CDR3 is encoded by further DNA sequences in the sample. V is TRBV29-1 and J is TRBJ2-3; 7 bases fit TRBD2. The germline gives CDR1 SQVTM, CDR2 ANQGSEA. The junction had 5 bases not matched to a gene; V was cut back by 4 bases and J by 1 base. CDR3 length equals 14 residues. The CDR3 protein is CSVGGGRGTDTQYF. CDR3 DNA: TGCAGCGTTGGGGGGGGAAGGGGCACAGATACGCAGTATTTT.

The J gene is TRBJ1-2, the V gene TRBV18; no definite D call. Between the trimmed V and J ends, which lost 1 base and 7 bases, there was a span of 10 bases. Germline values: CDR1 KGHSH, CDR2 LQKENI. The CDR3 extends over 13 amino acids. This chain's CDR3 is CASSPRSALGYTF. As DNA, the CDR3 is TGTGCCAGCTCACCACGGAGCGCTCTTGGCTACACCTTC. The full variable domain, with the rest looked up from reference TRBV18 and TRBJ1-2, is NAGVMQNPRHLVRRRGQEARLRCSPMKGHSHVYWYRQLPEEGLKFMVYLQKENIIDESGMPKERFSAEFPKEGPSILRIQQVVRGDSAAYFCASSPRSALGYTFGSGTRLTVV.

This clone was seen just once. This chain uses TRBV11-3 with TRBJ2-2, with a tentative D call TRBD1 (6 bases). The CDR3 runs to 15 residues. With 5 bases removed from V and 2 bases from J, the gap between germline ends came to 12 bases. The germline V gene has CDR1 SGHNT and CDR2 YENEEA. The CDR3 region is CASSTGHTNTGELFF. The DNA of the CDR3 is TGTGCCAGCAGCACGGGACACACAAACACCGGGGAGCTGTTTTTT.

V usage is TRBV10-2 and J usage is TRBJ1-2, with 10 bases identical to TRBD1. CDR1 and CDR2 from the germline V gene are WSHSY and SAAADI. Trimming took 8 bases from V and 8 from J; bases not matched to a gene: 5. The CDR3 runs to 12 residues. CDR3 amino acids: CASSGTGEGYTF. CDR3 in DNA: TGCGCCAGCTCCGGGACAGGGGAAGGCTACACCTTC.

This clone was counted only a few times. The V call is TRBV2, the J call TRBJ1-3; D gene ambiguous. Germline CDR1 reads SNHLY; CDR2 reads FYNNEI. Deletions cut 4 bases from V and 0 bases from J, with 7 bases between. The CDR3 is 14 residues long. The CDR3 sequence: CASSAVVSGNTIYF. The CDR3 region has the DNA TGTGCCAGCAGTGCGGTGGTCTCTGGAAACACCATATATTTT.

The chain employs TRBV28 and TRBJ2-1; no clear D. This CDR3 has 15 residues. The germline V gene encodes CDR1 MDHEN and CDR2 SYDVKM. V dropped 4 bases and J dropped 6 bases, with 16 bases sitting between them. CDR3 DNA sequence: TGTGCCAGCAGTTCCTACACCGGCCTAATCAATGAGCAGTTCTTC. This translates into CASSSYTGLINEQFF.

The chain is built from TRBV27 and TRBJ2-5; 8 bases agree with TRBD2. Germline V gives CDR1 MNHEY, CDR2 SMNVEV (reference sequence). With 8 bases clipped from V and 4 bases from J, the junction kept 12 bases outside the gene matches. The CDR3 totals 15 residues. The CDR3 is CASLPTGGHRETQYF. CDR3 DNA: TGTGCCAGCCTTCCGACGGGGGGGCATCGAGAGACCCAGTACTTC.

This clone was observed a few times. CDR3 protein: CASSLGGRGRTGELFF. In nucleotides, the CDR3 is TGTGCCAGCAGCTTGGGCGGCAGGGGGCGCACCGGGGAGCTGTTTTTT. The genes are TRBV7-2 and TRBJ2-2; 8 bases align to TRBD1. CDR3 length: 16 amino acids. Trimming cost V 3 bases and J 4 bases; bases outside gene matches: 7. Germline values: CDR1 SGHTA, CDR2 FQGNSA. The whole variable domain, remainder taken from reference TRBV7-2 and TRBJ2-2, is GAGVSQSPSNKVTEKGKDVELRCDPISGHTALYWYRQSLGQGLEFLIYFQGNSAPDKSGLPSDRFSAERTGGSVSTLTIQRTQQEDSAVYLCASSLGGRGRTGELFFGEGSRLTVL.